Presented here are 5 T cell receptor beta chains from one specimen sequenced in a study of response to subunit inactivated influenza vaccine. Each CDR3 protein is one row after TCRdb ran MiXCR on the RT-PCR reads. The sample holds around 200,000 distinct CDR3 sequences, over 13% seen once. The sample was CD8+ T cells sorted from PBMCs, taken about 5 days after vaccination. Receptors were obtained from a man in his forties or fifties who received an inactivated influenza vaccine.

The sample holds a few counts of this clonotype. V is TRBV2 and J is TRBJ2-1; the match to TRBD2 covers 11 bases. V lost 10 bases, J lost 2 bases, and 7 bases stayed unmatched. Germline CDR1 SNHLY, CDR2 FYNNEI. This CDR3 contains 15 residues. The CDR3 region has the DNA TGTGCCATCACCATAGCGGGAGGGGCCTACAATGAGCAGTTCTTC. This sequence encodes CAITIAGGAYNEQFF.

This clonotype has ten or more counts. V and J are TRBV7-9 and TRBJ1-6, with D unresolved. V was cut by 5 bases and J by 8 bases, with 16 bases left in between. The germline V gene has CDR1 SEHNR and CDR2 FQNEAQ (reference sequence). This CDR3 has 15 amino acids. As DNA, the CDR3 is TGTGCCAGCAGCCGGACTGAACGCACCGATTCACCCCTCCACTTT. Protein: CASSRTERTDSPLHF.

This clonotype has just a few counts. The chain couples TRBV12-3 or TRBV12-4 to TRBJ2-1; the D is unclear. V lost 3 bases and J 4 bases, leaving 10 bases between the germline ends. The CDR3 consists of 14 residues. The CDR3 region has the DNA TGTGCCAGCAGTTTTACGTCGCAATACAATGAGCAGTTCTTC. This gives the protein CASSFTSQYNEQFF.

The CDR3 here is CAISPTRYEQYF. In DNA, the CDR3 is TGTGCCATCAGTCCCACACGGTACGAGCAGTACTTC. This chain links TRBV10-3 with TRBJ2-7; D remains ambiguous. CDR1 ENHRY and CDR2 SYGVKD come from the germline V gene. Trimming removed 5 bases at V and 4 bases at J, with 9 bases between. The CDR3 has 12 residues.

The genes are TRBV21-1 and TRBJ2-6; the DNA was not compared with TRBD2, the D call given in the table. TRBV21-1 is noted as a pseudogene. There are 18 residues in the CDR3. The CDR3, as DNA: TGTGCCAGCAGCAAGCCCGGGACTTCGAACTCTGGGGCCAACGTCCTGACTTTC. It translates to CASSKPGTSNSGANVLTF.